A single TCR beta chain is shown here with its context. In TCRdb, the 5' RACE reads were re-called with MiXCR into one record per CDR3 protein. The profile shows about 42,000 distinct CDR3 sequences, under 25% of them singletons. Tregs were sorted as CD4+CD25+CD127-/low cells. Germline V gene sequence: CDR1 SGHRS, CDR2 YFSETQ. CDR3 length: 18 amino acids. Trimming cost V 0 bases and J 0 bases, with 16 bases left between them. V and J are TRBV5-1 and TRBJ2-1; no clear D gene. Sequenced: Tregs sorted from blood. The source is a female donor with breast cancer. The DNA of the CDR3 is TGCGCCAGCAGCTTGGAGCCGTCCGCATTTGGCTCCTACAATGAGCAGTTCTTC. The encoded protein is CASSLEPSAFGSYNEQFF.